This T cell receptor beta chain was captured in a study of cytomegalovirus exposure and HLA in healthy donors. Data came from immunoSEQ multiplex PCR; TCRdb stores just in-frame clones and leaves some out. The sample contains 85,000 to 95,000 clones, around 96% of which appear only once. As concerns this clone: Its antigen is currently unknown.

J gave up 6 bases and V 6 bases, and 3 bases lay outside the gene matches. Germline CDR1 reads SQVTM; CDR2 reads ANQGSEA. The CDR3 length is 11 residues. Findings and caveats of the study: Listed as cytomegalovirus-associated were 150 to 200 TCR beta chains. Using the classifier, cytomegalovirus status was reportedly diagnosed with high specificity and sensitivity.

Sequenced material: PBMCs. The receptor was isolated from a man younger than 30 in good health and CMV-seronegative. V is TRBV29-1 and J is TRBJ1-1, with 8 bases identical to TRBD1. The CDR3 is CSVTGGSEAFF. As DNA, the CDR3 is TGCAGCGTCACAGGGGGGTCTGAAGCTTTCTTT.